The rows below give T cell receptor beta chains drawn from one sample of a study of blood T cell repertoires in COVID-19. Generated by immunoSEQ multiplex PCR, the TCRdb table keeps only in-frame clones and is missing some. The table shows approximately 150,000 clones, with around 88% occurring only once. The sample consisted of peripheral blood. These receptors were collected from a human donor in a cohort sampled during active COVID-19. The conserved cysteine and the conserved F or W are not part of the CDR3 here.

cdr3_length j_call v_call cdr3_aa
12 TRBJ2-7 TRBV6-6 ASRVSSGGGEQY
13 TRBJ1-1 TRBV28 ASRETGPMSTEAF
10 TRBJ2-7 TRBV27 ASGQGPYEQY
12 TRBJ2-3 TRBV7-2 ASSLATGIDTQY
13 TRBJ2-3 TRBV19 ASSIASGNTDTQY
13 TRBJ2-7 TRBV5-1 ASSLLQGAGNEQY
13 TRBJ2-7 TRBV30 AWKDRGLSSYEQY
15 TRBJ2-1 TRBV5-6 ASSFLGEVVAGVEQF
13 TRBJ2-3 TRBV9 ASSVGTSPVDTQY
10 TRBJ2-1 TRBV5-6 ASSPSYNEQF
13 TRBJ1-6 TRBV9 ASSVAGSYNSPLH
12 TRBJ2-1 TRBV30 AWSGLAPVNEQF
12 TRBJ1-1 TRBV28 ASIRDRADTEAF
15 TRBJ1-6 TRBV5-8 ASSPNGQTARDSPLH
15 TRBJ2-4 TRBV6-2/TRBV6-3 ASSYGGLAGAKNIQY
11 TRBJ1-4 TRBV5-8 ASTTGTNEKLF